These 4 T cell receptor beta chains came from one sample sequenced in a study of blood T cell repertoires in COVID-19. The repertoire was sequenced with immunoSEQ multiplex PCR; TCRdb's copy has only in-frame clones and lacks some. The repertoire holds about 42,000 clones, with around 91% as singletons. The material sequenced was peripheral blood. All receptors derive from a man aged 50-59 years with active COVID-19.

The chain employs TRBV30 and TRBJ1-3; a weak D match, TRBD1 (6 bases). Trimming took off 3 bases at V and 5 bases at J, with 14 bases between the two ends. Germline V gene lookup returns CDR1 GTSNPN and CDR2 SVGIG (reference sequence). The CDR3 consists of 14 residues. This CDR3 reads CAWRWGRGRNTIYF. CDR3 nucleotides: TGTGCCTGGAGGTGGGGCAGGGGAAGAAACACCATATATTTT. Full variable domain (outside the CDR3, taken from reference TRBV30 and TRBJ1-3): SQTIHQWPATLVQPVGSPLSLECTVEGTSNPNLYWYRQAAGRGLQLLFYSVGIGQISSEVPQNLSASRPQDRQFILSSKKLLLSDSGFYLCAWRWGRGRNTIYFGEGSWLTVV.

This clone has a handful of counts. The chain carries TRBV6-5 and TRBJ2-5; the D gene is possibly TRBD2 (5 bases). The germline V gene has CDR1 MNHEY and CDR2 SVGAGI. The CDR3 is 15 amino acids. The ends were cut back, 2 bases at V and 5 bases at J, with 15 bases in the middle. The CDR3 nucleotides are TGTGCCAGCAGTTACGGGTCCTACAGAGGGGAGACCCAGTACTTC. This translates into CASSYGSYRGETQYF.

This clone has just a few counts. The chain employs TRBV5-6 and TRBJ1-1, with 8 bases matching TRBD1. Trimming removed 3 bases from V and 1 base from J; junction bases left unmatched: 8. The length of the CDR3 is 16 residues. Germline-derived CDR1 and CDR2 are SGHDT and YYEEEE. CDR3 coding DNA: TGTGCCAGCAGCTACGTCACAGGGGGGACGAACACTGAAGCTTTCTTT. Translating it yields CASSYVTGGTNTEAFF.

The chain links TRBV5-4 to TRBJ2-1, with 11 bases identical to TRBD1. The CDR3 runs 16 residues. CDR1 is SGHNT and CDR2 is YYREEE in the germline V gene (reference sequence). After removal of 0 bases from V and 3 bases from J, the junction contained 2 bases not matched to a gene. CDR3 sequence: CASSLAGTGGYNEQFF. The DNA of the CDR3 is TGTGCCAGCAGCTTGGCCGGGACAGGGGGCTACAATGAGCAGTTCTTC.